This entry is about one T cell receptor (beta chain). Its antigen is not known. The assay was immunoSEQ multiplex PCR, and TCRdb's table has in-frame clones only and misses some. The sample has roughly 680,000 clones, 72% seen once. This sample is drawn from a study of shared clonotypes between healthy human individuals. Across the whole study: Each donor had three CD4 naive, three CD4 memory, two CD8 naive and one CD8 memory plate. Study-wide findings and caveats: Among a handful of donors, around 5% of naive CD4 clonotypes were found in common.

The CDR3 runs to 14 residues. CDR1 is SNHLY and CDR2 is FYNNEI in the germline V gene. Trimming at V came to 8 bases and at J to 5 bases, leaving 11 bases not matched to a gene. This chain uses TRBV2 with TRBJ1-2; 7 bases are shared with TRBD1. Specimen: memory CD4+ T cells sorted from blood. The subset: CD45RA-negative fraction. The receptor's source is a woman aged 25 to 39 in good health. The CDR3 coding sequence is TGTGCCAGCCTTACGACAGGGTCAGGTTATGGCTACACCTTC. As protein: CASLTTGSGYGYTF.